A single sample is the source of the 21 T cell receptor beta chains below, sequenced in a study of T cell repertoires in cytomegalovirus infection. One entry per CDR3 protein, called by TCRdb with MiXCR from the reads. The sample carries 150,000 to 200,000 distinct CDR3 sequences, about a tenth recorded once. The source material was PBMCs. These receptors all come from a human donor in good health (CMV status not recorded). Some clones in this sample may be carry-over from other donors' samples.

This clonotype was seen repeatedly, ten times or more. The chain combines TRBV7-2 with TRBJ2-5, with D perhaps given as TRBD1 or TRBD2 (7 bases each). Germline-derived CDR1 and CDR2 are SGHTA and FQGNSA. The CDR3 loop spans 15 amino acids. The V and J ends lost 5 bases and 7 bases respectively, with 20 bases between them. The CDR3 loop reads CASSAPGQRDWTQYF. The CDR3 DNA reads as TGTGCCAGCAGCGCCCCGGGACAGCGGGACTGGACCCAGTACTTC.

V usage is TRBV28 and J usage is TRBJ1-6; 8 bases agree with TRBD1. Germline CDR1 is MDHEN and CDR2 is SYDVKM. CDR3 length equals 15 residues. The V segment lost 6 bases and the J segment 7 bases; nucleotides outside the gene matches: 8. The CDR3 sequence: CASSRQGTRNSPLHF. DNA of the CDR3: TGTGCCAGCAGCCGACAGGGGACCAGGAATTCACCCCTCCACTTT.

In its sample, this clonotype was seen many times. DNA for the CDR3: TGTGCCAGCAGTGAAGGAGCTAGCGGGAGCGATGAGCAGTTCTTC. It encodes CASSEGASGSDEQFF. The chain uses TRBV6-1 and TRBJ2-1; 10 nucleotides align to TRBD2. After removal of 1 base from V and 8 bases from J, the junction contained 5 bases not matched to a gene. Germline values: CDR1 MNHNS, CDR2 SASEGT. The CDR3 is 15 amino acids.

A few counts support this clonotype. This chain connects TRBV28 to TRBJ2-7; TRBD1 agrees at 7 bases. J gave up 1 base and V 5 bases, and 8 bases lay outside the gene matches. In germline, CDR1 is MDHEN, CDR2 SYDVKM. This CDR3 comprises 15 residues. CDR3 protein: CASSRTGALSYEQYF. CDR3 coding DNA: TGTGCCAGCAGTCGGACAGGCGCTTTATCCTACGAGCAGTACTTC.

The CDR3 reads CASSDDPSGGSTDTQYF. DNA for the CDR3: TGTGCCAGCTCAGATGACCCTAGCGGGGGGAGCACAGATACGCAGTATTTT. The J gene is TRBJ2-3, the V gene TRBV28, with 11 bases that match TRBD2. This CDR3 is built from 17 residues. Germline CDR1 is MDHEN and CDR2 is SYDVKM. The trim removed 8 bases at V and 0 bases at J, leaving 10 bases unmatched.

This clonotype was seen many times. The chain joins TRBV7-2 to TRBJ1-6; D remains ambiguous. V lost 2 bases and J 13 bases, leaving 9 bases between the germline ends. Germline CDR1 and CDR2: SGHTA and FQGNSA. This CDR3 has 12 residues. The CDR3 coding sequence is TGTGCCAGCAGCTTATCGGGATTTCCCCTCCACTTT. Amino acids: CASSLSGFPLHF.

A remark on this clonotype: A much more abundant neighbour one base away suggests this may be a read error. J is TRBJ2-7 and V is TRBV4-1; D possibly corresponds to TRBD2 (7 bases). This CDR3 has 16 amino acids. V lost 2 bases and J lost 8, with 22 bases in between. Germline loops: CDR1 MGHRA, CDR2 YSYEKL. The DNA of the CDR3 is TGCGCCAGCAGCCAATCCACCGGGGCCCGGGGGGACAAGCAGTACTTC. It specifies CASSQSTGARGDKQYF.

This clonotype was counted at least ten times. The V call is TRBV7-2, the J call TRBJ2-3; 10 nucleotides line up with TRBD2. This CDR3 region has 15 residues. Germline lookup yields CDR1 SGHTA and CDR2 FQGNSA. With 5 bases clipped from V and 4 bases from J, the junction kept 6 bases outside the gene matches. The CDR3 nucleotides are TGTGCCAGCAGCACGGCTAGCGGGGGTCCAGATACGCAGTATTTT. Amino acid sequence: CASSTASGGPDTQYF.

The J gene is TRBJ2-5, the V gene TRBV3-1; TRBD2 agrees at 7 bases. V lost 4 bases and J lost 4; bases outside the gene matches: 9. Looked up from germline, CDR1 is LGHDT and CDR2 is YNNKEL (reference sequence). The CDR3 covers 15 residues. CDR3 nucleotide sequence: TGTGCCAGCAGCCCATTAACGGGAGGAGGAGAGACCCAGTACTTC. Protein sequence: CASSPLTGGGETQYF.

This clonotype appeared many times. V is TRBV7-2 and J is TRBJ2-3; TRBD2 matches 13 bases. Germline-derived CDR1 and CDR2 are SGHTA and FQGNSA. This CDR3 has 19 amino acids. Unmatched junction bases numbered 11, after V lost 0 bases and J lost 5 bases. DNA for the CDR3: TGTGCCAGCAGCTTAGCCCGCCAGGGACTAGCGGGAAGACGAGATACGCAGTATTTT. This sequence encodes CASSLARQGLAGRRDTQYF.

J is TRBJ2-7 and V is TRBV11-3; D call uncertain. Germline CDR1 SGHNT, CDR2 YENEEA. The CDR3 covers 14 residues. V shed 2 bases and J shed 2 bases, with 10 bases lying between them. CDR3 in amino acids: CASSLHGGTYEQYF. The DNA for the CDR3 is TGTGCCAGCAGCTTACACGGCGGCACCTACGAGCAGTACTTC.

As DNA, the CDR3 is TGTGCCAGCAACCGAGAAGGGTTCGGGTACGAGCAGTACTTC. It encodes CASNREGFGYEQYF. This chain links TRBV2 with TRBJ2-7; no definite D call. CDR1 is SNHLY, CDR2 FYNNEI, per germline. Deletions cut 7 bases from V and 4 bases from J, with 17 bases between. The CDR3 has 14 amino acids. Drawing the rest from reference TRBV2 and TRBJ2-7, the complete variable domain is EPEVTQTPSHQVTQMGQEVILRCVPISNHLYFYWYRQILGQKVEFLVSFYNNEISEKSEIFDDQFSVERPDGSNFTLKIRSTKLEDSAMYFCASNREGFGYEQYFGPGTRLTVT.

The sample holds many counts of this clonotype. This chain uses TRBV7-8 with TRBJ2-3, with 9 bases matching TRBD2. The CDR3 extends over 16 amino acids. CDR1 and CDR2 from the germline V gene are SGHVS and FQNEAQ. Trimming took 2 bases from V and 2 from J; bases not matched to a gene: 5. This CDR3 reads CASSLRASGATDTQYF. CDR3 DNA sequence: TGTGCCAGCAGCTTAAGGGCTAGCGGGGCCACAGATACGCAGTATTTT.

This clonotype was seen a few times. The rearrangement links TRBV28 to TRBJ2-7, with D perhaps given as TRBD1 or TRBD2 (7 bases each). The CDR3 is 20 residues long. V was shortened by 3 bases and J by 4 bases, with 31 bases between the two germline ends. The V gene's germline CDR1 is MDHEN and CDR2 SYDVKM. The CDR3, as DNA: TGTGCCAGCAGTTTTGGGATCGCGGCAGGGGGAAAAAGCGGGACTTACGAGCAGTACTTC. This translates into CASSFGIAAGGKSGTYEQYF.

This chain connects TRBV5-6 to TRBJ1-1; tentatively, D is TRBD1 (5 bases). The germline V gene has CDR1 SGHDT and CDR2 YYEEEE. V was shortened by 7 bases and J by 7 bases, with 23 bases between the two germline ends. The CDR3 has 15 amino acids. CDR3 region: CASARGGVSGFEAFF. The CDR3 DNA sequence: TGTGCCAGCGCCAGAGGAGGGGTTTCGGGGTTTGAAGCTTTCTTT. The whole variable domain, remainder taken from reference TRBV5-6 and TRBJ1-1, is DAGVTQSPTHLIKTRGQQVTLRCSPKSGHDTVSWYQQALGQGPQFIFQYYEEEERQRGNFPDRFSGHQFPNYSSELNVNALLLGDSALYLCASARGGVSGFEAFFGQGTRLTVV.

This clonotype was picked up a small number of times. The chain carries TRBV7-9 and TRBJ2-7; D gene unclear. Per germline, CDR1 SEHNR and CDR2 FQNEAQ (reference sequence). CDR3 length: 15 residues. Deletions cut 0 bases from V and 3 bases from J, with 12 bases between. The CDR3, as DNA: TGTGCCAGCAGCTTAGCGAGTTCGTCGGGCTACGAGCAGTACTTC. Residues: CASSLASSSGYEQYF. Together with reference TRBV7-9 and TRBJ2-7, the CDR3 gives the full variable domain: DTGVSQNPRHKITKRGQNVTFRCDPISEHNRLYWYRQTLGQGPEFLTYFQNEAQLEKSRLLSDRFSAERPKGSFSTLEIQRTEQGDSAMYLCASSLASSSGYEQYFGPGTRLTVT.

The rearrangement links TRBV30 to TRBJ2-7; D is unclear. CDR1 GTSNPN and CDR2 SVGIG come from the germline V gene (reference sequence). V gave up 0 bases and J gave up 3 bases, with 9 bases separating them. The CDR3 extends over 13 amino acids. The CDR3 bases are TGTGCCTGGAGTGTACTGGGCCACTACGAGCAGTACTTC. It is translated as CAWSVLGHYEQYF.

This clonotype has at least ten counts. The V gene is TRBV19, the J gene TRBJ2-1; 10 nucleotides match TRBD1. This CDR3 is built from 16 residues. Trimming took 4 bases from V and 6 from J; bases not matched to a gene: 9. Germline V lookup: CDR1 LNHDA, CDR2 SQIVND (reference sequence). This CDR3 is CASSNPRDRGSNEQFF. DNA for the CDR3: TGTGCCAGTAGTAACCCCCGGGACAGGGGCTCCAATGAGCAGTTCTTC.

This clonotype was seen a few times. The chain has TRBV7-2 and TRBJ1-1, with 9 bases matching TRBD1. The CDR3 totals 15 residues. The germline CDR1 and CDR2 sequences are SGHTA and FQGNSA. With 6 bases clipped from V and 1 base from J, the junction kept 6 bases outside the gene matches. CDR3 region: CASRMGQGWNTEAFF. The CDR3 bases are TGTGCCAGCAGGATGGGACAGGGATGGAACACTGAAGCTTTCTTT.

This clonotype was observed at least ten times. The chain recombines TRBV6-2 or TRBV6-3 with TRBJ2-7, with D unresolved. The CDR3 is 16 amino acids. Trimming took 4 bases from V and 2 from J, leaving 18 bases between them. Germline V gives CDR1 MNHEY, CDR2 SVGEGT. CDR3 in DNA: TGTGCCAGCAGTTTCCGACCCTCAGCTCCGACCTACGAGCAGTACTTC. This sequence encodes CASSFRPSAPTYEQYF.

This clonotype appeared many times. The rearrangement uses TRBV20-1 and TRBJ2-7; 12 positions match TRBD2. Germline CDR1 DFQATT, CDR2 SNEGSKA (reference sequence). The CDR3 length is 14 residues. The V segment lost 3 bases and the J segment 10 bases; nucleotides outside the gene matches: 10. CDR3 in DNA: TGCAGTGCTAGCGGGGAACTAGCGGGGGGCCCTCAGTACTTC. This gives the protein CSASGELAGGPQYF.